One and the same sample provided the 22 T cell receptor beta chains below, sequenced in a study of T-cell reconstitution after alpha-beta-depleted transplantation in children. Unique molecular identifiers were used to barcode this TCRbeta library. MiXCR, applied by TCRdb to the PCR reads, yields one record per CDR3 protein. The sample includes a few hundred thousand distinct CDR3 sequences, about a tenth of them seen just once. The sample was PBMCs from the stem cell graft donor, taken from the stem cell graft. The receptors were sampled from a human donor who donated a stem cell graft to a child with acute lymphoblastic leukemia.

This clonotype has only a few counts. The J gene is TRBJ2-7, the V gene TRBV4-3, with 7 positions matching TRBD2. Germline CDR1 LGHNA, CDR2 YSLEER. The CDR3 has 15 residues. Unmatched junction bases numbered 7, after V lost 1 base and J lost 4 bases. CDR3 in amino acids: CASSQGLADFYEQYF. DNA of the CDR3: TGCGCCAGCAGCCAAGGTCTAGCGGATTTTTACGAGCAGTACTTC.

This chain uses TRBV9 with TRBJ2-1; TRBD2 matches 11 bases. The CDR3 is made up of 18 amino acids. Trimming removed 4 bases from V and 0 bases from J; junction bases left unmatched: 9. Germline CDR1 SGDLS, CDR2 YYNGEE. This CDR3 is CASSLRTSGPSSYNEQFF. CDR3 DNA: TGTGCCAGCAGCCTACGGACTAGCGGGCCTAGCTCCTACAATGAGCAGTTCTTC.

The sample holds a few counts of this clonotype. The chain combines TRBV7-2 with TRBJ2-5; 9 nucleotides match TRBD2. This CDR3 has 16 residues. V trimming: 3 bases; J trimming: 2 bases; junction bases outside the gene matches: 7. Germline loops: CDR1 SGHTA, CDR2 FQGNSA. CDR3: CASSLSASGKQETQYF. The CDR3 nucleotides read TGTGCCAGCAGCTTGAGCGCTAGCGGGAAGCAAGAGACCCAGTACTTC.

This clonotype was found many times. The chain carries TRBV4-2 and TRBJ1-4; 8 nucleotides match TRBD1. V shed 3 bases, J shed 8 bases, and the junction held 5 bases outside the gene matches. The germline gives CDR1 LGHNA, CDR2 YNFKEQ. The CDR3 has 14 amino acids. CDR3 in amino acids: CASSQNRGAEKLFF. As DNA, the CDR3 is TGTGCCAGCAGCCAGAACAGGGGGGCGGAAAAACTGTTTTTT.

This clonotype was observed a handful of times. The V call is TRBV5-1, the J call TRBJ2-6; TRBD1 aligns across 10 bases. With V trimmed by 0 bases and J by 4 bases, 4 bases remained unmatched. The CDR3 has 17 amino acids. Germline V CDR1 and CDR2: SGHRS, YFSETQ. CDR3 residues: CASSLGQGAYGANVLTF. The CDR3 coding sequence is TGCGCCAGCAGCTTGGGACAGGGGGCCTACGGGGCCAACGTCCTGACTTTC.

This clonotype was seen a handful of times. V gene TRBV7-2 combines with J gene TRBJ2-2, with 7 bases matching TRBD2. Looked up from germline, CDR1 is SGHTA and CDR2 is FQGNSA. With V trimmed by 2 bases and J by 2 bases, 5 bases remained unmatched. The CDR3 loop spans 16 amino acids. CDR3 DNA: TGTGCCAGCAGCTTATTAGGACTAGGTAACACCGGGGAGCTGTTTTTT. Protein: CASSLLGLGNTGELFF.

This rearrangement joins TRBV24-1 to TRBJ2-2; D uncertain. This CDR3 contains 13 residues. Trimming stripped 3 bases from V and 6 bases from J, with 7 bases between. Germline assignment: CDR1 KGHDR and CDR2 SFDVKD. The CDR3 spells CATSDQGSGELFF. The CDR3 nucleotides are TGTGCCACCAGTGATCAAGGGTCCGGGGAGCTGTTTTTT.

The chain recombines TRBV4-3 with TRBJ2-5; 7 bases line up with TRBD2. Per the germline V gene, CDR1 is LGHNA and CDR2 is YSLEER. CDR3 length: 15 amino acids. Losses at the gene ends were 4 bases for V and 5 bases for J; bases not matched to a gene: 10. CDR3 nucleotide sequence: TGCGCCAGCAGCCGCAACCACGCGGGGGTGGAGACCCAGTACTTC. Translation gives CASSRNHAGVETQYF.

This clonotype was recorded a few times. This chain connects TRBV23-1 to TRBJ2-3, with 8 nucleotides matching TRBD2. TRBV23-1 is classed as an ORF, of uncertain function. Losses at the gene ends were 1 base for V and 6 bases for J; bases not matched to a gene: 15. The CDR3 contains 18 residues. The CDR3 nucleotides are TGCGCCAGCAGTCAATACGGACTAGCTGAGTACAGTGGGGATACGCAGTATTTT. Translated, it gives CASSQYGLAEYSGDTQYF.

V usage is TRBV20-1 and J usage is TRBJ2-2; D unresolved. Germline loops: CDR1 DFQATT, CDR2 SNEGSKA (reference sequence). V was shortened by 1 base and J by 4 bases, with 7 bases between the two germline ends. The CDR3 covers 13 residues. CDR3 nucleotides: TGCAGTGCTAGAGCACTGACCACCGGGGAGCTGTTTTTT. It is translated as CSARALTTGELFF.

This clonotype was counted a few times. The chain combines TRBV11-3 with TRBJ2-5; a weak D match, TRBD2 (6 bases). Trimming pared 1 base from V and 0 bases from J, leaving 9 bases between. The germline V gene encodes CDR1 SGHNT and CDR2 YENEEA. The CDR3 has 15 amino acids. The CDR3 coding sequence is TGTGCCAGCAGCTTAGGGACGGGAGACCAAGAGACCCAGTACTTC. This codes for CASSLGTGDQETQYF. Complete variable domain (other parts from reference TRBV11-3 and TRBJ2-5): EAGVVQSPRYKIIEKKQPVAFWCNPISGHNTLYWYLQNLGQGPELLIRYENEEAVDDSQLPKDRFSAERLKGVDSTLKIQPAELGDSAVYLCASSLGTGDQETQYFGPGTRLLVL.

This clonotype was counted only a few times. This chain joins TRBV28 and TRBJ2-1, with TRBD1 identical over 9 bases. The CDR3 consists of 18 residues. Germline CDR1 reads MDHEN; CDR2 reads SYDVKM. The junction had 9 bases not matched to a gene; V was cut back by 2 bases and J by 1 base. The CDR3 sequence is CASSLPNPGQGSYNEQFF. In DNA, the CDR3 is TGTGCCAGCAGTTTACCGAACCCTGGACAGGGGTCCTACAATGAGCAGTTCTTC.

This clonotype was found many times. The chain is built from TRBV9 and TRBJ2-1; 8 bases match TRBD2. Germline V gene lookup returns CDR1 SGDLS and CDR2 YYNGEE. The CDR3 contains 15 residues. Losses at the gene ends were 0 bases for V and 10 bases for J; bases not matched to a gene: 9. The CDR3 sequence is CASSVGPAGEREQFF. The CDR3 DNA reads TGTGCCAGCAGCGTAGGCCCAGCGGGAGAGAGGGAGCAGTTCTTC.

The sample holds many counts of this clonotype. The rearrangement uses TRBV28 and TRBJ1-2; D is uncertain. Germline V gene sequence: CDR1 MDHEN, CDR2 SYDVKM. CDR3 length: 12 amino acids. Trimming took off 4 bases at V and 6 bases at J, with 9 bases between the two ends. CDR3 DNA: TGTGCCAGCAGTTCGGTGAGGGATGGCTACACCTTC. It translates to CASSSVRDGYTF.

This clonotype was counted a few times. The chain joins TRBV10-3 to TRBJ2-7; D might be TRBD1 (6 bases). Trimming stripped 7 bases from V and 5 bases from J, with 21 bases between. CDR3 size: 15 residues. CDR1 and CDR2 (germline): ENHRY, SYGVKD. In nucleotides, the CDR3 is TGTGCCATCAAACCCCCTTCGGGACACGGTAACGAGCAGTACTTC. Translated, it gives CAIKPPSGHGNEQYF.

The chain employs TRBV6-2 or TRBV6-3 and TRBJ2-6; possibly TRBD1 or TRBD2 for D (5 bases each). Germline V gene sequence: CDR1 MNHEY, CDR2 SVGEGT. Deletions cut 4 bases from V and 5 bases from J, with 12 bases between. The length of the CDR3 is 15 residues. The CDR3 region has the DNA TGTGCCAGCAGTTCCGAGGGGCATAGGGCCAACGTCCTGACTTTC. This sequence encodes CASSSEGHRANVLTF.

This chain links TRBV5-1 with TRBJ2-7, with 9 bases fitting TRBD2. The CDR3 runs to 16 residues. Germline CDR1 reads SGHRS; CDR2 reads YFSETQ. J gave up 3 bases and V 3 bases, and 10 bases lay outside the gene matches. The CDR3 spells CASSSEGPSGNYEQYF. The CDR3 coding sequence is TGCGCCAGCAGCTCGGAGGGGCCTAGCGGGAACTACGAGCAGTACTTC.

This clonotype was seen more than once but under ten times. V and J are TRBV7-9 and TRBJ1-2; TRBD1 matches 8 bases. V shed 4 bases, J shed 8 bases, and the junction held 6 bases outside the gene matches. The CDR3 runs 13 residues. The germline V gene encodes CDR1 SEHNR and CDR2 FQNEAQ (reference sequence). CDR3 sequence (DNA): TGTGCCAGCAGCTCTGACAGGGGCTACGGCTACACCTTC. Translation gives CASSSDRGYGYTF. Full variable domain (rest looked up from reference TRBV7-9 and TRBJ1-2): DTGVSQNPRHKITKRGQNVTFRCDPISEHNRLYWYRQTLGQGPEFLTYFQNEAQLEKSRLLSDRFSAERPKGSFSTLEIQRTEQGDSAMYLCASSSDRGYGYTFGSGTRLTVV.

This clonotype came up a few times. V usage is TRBV20-1 and J usage is TRBJ1-2, with a weak D call TRBD1 (6 bases). V lost 2 bases and J 8 bases, leaving 15 bases between the germline ends. Germline V gives CDR1 DFQATT, CDR2 SNEGSKA (reference sequence). This CDR3 has 13 residues. CDR3 sequence reads: CSARNPGAKGYTF. In DNA form, the CDR3 reads TGCAGTGCTAGAAATCCGGGGGCAAAAGGCTACACCTTC.

This clonotype was observed a few times. The V gene is TRBV6-5, the J gene TRBJ1-6; a weak D match, TRBD1 (6 bases). CDR1 and CDR2 from the germline V gene are MNHEY and SVGAGI. The CDR3 spans 15 residues. The V end was cut by 0 bases, the J end by 10 bases, with 13 bases between. Here the CDR3 DNA reads TGTGCCAGCAGTTACTCTCTGGGGGGCAGGTCACCCCTCCACTTT. Its translation: CASSYSLGGRSPLHF.

The chain carries TRBV27 and TRBJ2-5, with TRBD1 matching 8 bases. This CDR3 has 19 residues. Trimming at V came to 5 bases and at J to 4 bases, leaving 21 bases not matched to a gene. The germline V gene encodes CDR1 MNHEY and CDR2 SMNVEV (reference sequence). The CDR3 DNA reads as TGTGCCAGCAGTCGCGCAACGAACAGGGGGACCGCGAGGGGAGAGACCCAGTACTTC. Translating it yields CASSRATNRGTARGETQYF.

This clonotype has more than one count but fewer than ten. The CDR3 coding sequence is TGTGCCATTTCGTCCGGGACAGGGGGCAGGGGCAATCAGCCCCAGCATTTT. The encoded protein is CAISSGTGGRGNQPQHF. The chain couples TRBV10-3 to TRBJ1-5, with TRBD1 matching 12 bases. The V gene's germline CDR1 is ENHRY and CDR2 SYGVKD. V gave up 9 bases and J gave up 2 bases; unmatched junction bases: 11. The CDR3 has 17 residues.